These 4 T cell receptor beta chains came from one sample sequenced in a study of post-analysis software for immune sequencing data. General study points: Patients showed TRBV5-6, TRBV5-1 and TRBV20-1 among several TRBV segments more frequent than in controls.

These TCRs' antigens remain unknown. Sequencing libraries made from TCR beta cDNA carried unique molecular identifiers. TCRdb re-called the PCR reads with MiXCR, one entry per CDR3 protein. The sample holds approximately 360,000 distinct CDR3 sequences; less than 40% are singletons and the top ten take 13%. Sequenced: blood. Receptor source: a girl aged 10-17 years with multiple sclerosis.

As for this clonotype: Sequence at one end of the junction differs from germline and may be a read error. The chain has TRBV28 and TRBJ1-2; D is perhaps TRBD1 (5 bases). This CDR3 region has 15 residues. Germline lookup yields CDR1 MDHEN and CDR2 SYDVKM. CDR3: CAGSAERGARYGYTF. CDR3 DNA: TGTGCCGGCAGTGCCGAGAGAGGGGCAAGGTATGGCTACACCTTC.

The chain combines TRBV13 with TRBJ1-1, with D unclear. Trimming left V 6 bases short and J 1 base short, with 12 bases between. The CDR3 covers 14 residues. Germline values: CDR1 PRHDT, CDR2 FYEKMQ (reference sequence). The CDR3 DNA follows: TGTGCCAGCAGGCCGGGAAGCTCGAACACTGAAGCTTTCTTT. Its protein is CASRPGSSNTEAFF. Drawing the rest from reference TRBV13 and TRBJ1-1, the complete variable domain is AAGVIQSPRHLIKEKRETATLKCYPIPRHDTVYWYQQGPGQDPQFLISFYEKMQSDKGSIPDRFSAQQFSDYHSELNMSSLELGDSALYFCASRPGSSNTEAFFGQGTRLTVV.

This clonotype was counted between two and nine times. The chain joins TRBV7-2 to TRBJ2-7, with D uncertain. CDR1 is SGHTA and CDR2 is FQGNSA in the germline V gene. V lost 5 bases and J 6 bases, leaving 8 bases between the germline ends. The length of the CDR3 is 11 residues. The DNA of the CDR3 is TGTGCCAGCAGCCTCAACGTCGAGCAGTACTTC. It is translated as CASSLNVEQYF.

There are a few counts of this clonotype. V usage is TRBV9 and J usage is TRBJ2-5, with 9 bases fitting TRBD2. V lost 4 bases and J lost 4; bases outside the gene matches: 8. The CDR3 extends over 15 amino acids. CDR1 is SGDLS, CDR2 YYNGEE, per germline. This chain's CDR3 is CASSFSGGPRETQYF. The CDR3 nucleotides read TGTGCCAGCAGCTTTAGCGGGGGCCCCAGAGAGACCCAGTACTTC.